Presented here are 24 T cell receptor beta chains from one specimen sequenced in a study of cytomegalovirus exposure and HLA in healthy donors. Assay: immunoSEQ multiplex PCR; the TCRdb copy retains only in-frame clones and omits some. The data hold 200,000 to 250,000 clones, with approximately 83% observed a single time. Source material: PBMCs. The receptors shown here come from a woman aged 30 to 39 in good health and CMV-seropositive.

The DNA for the CDR3 is TGTGCCAGCAGTGCTATACAGGGAAGGAATGAAAAACTGTTTTTT. Protein product: CASSAIQGRNEKLFF. This chain connects TRBV25-1 to TRBJ1-4; tentative D call: TRBD1 (6 bases). V was trimmed by 4 bases and J by 5 bases, leaving 14 bases between them. Germline V gene data show CDR1 as MGHDK and CDR2 as SYGVNS. CDR3 size: 15 residues.

The genes are TRBV6-1 and TRBJ2-7; no firm D call. The CDR3 is 15 residues long. Germline V CDR1 and CDR2: MNHNS, SASEGT. Trimming cost V 4 bases and J 3 bases, with 16 bases left between them. The CDR3 DNA reads as TGTGCCAGCAGTGGAAGTGGATGGGCTTACTACGAGCAGTACTTC. Encoded protein: CASSGSGWAYYEQYF.

J is TRBJ1-4 and V is TRBV30; the D gene is possibly TRBD1 (6 bases). The V end was cut by 0 bases, the J end by 6 bases, with 14 bases between. Per germline, CDR1 GTSNPN and CDR2 SVGIG (reference sequence). The CDR3 runs 15 residues. The DNA for the CDR3 is TGTGCCTGGAGTGTACCCAGGGGAGGGGATGAAAAACTGTTTTTT. Translated, it gives CAWSVPRGGDEKLFF.

Of note for this clone: At one end, the junction sequence differs from germline, possibly due to a read error. Other nucleotide sequences in the sample specify the same CDR3. The chain links TRBV7-7 to TRBJ2-1, with 7 positions matching TRBD2. The CDR3 loop spans 15 amino acids. CDR1 and CDR2 (germline): SSHAT, FNYEAQ (reference sequence). CDR3 sequence: CASSSGRSSYNEQFF. The DNA of the CDR3 is TGTGCTAGCAGCTCCGGGAGGAGCTCCTACAATGAGCAGTTCTTC.

The rearrangement joins TRBV2 to TRBJ1-1, with 8 bases that match TRBD1. Germline lookup yields CDR1 SNHLY and CDR2 FYNNEI. The CDR3 has 15 amino acids. V lost 6 bases, J lost 7 bases, and 13 bases stayed unmatched. The CDR3 nucleotides read TGTGCCAGCAGGGAGGACAGGGAATTATCAATTGAAGCTTTCTTT. Encoded protein: CASREDRELSIEAFF. The complete variable domain, with remaining parts taken from reference TRBV2 and TRBJ1-1, reads EPEVTQTPSHQVTQMGQEVILRCVPISNHLYFYWYRQILGQKVEFLVSFYNNEISEKSEIFDDQFSVERPDGSNFTLKIRSTKLEDSAMYFCASREDRELSIEAFFGQGTRLTVV.

This sequence joins TRBV14 and TRBJ2-5, with a tentative D call TRBD1 (6 bases). The CDR3 is 13 amino acids. The V gene lost 1 base and the J gene lost 4 bases, with 7 bases spanning the gap. Per germline, CDR1 SGHDN and CDR2 FVKESK. The CDR3 nucleotides are TGTGCCAGCAGCCAAGCAGGGGTAGAGACCCAGTACTTC. The encoded protein is CASSQAGVETQYF.

This clone was detected only a few times. This rearrangement joins TRBV29-1 to TRBJ1-2; no reliable D call. The V gene's germline CDR1 is SQVTM and CDR2 ANQGSEA. Trimming pared 4 bases from V and 8 bases from J, leaving 11 bases between. The CDR3 runs 11 residues. As DNA, the CDR3 is TGCAGCGTTGCCCAACACCGAGGCTACACCTTC. Encoded protein: CSVAQHRGYTF.

The V call is TRBV29-1, the J call TRBJ1-1; TRBD1 agrees at 7 bases. Germline V gene lookup returns CDR1 SQVTM and CDR2 ANQGSEA. The CDR3 spans 12 residues. The trim removed 5 bases at V and 4 bases at J, leaving 4 bases unmatched. The CDR3 DNA is TGCAGCGTTTCGACAGGGATCACTGAAGCTTTCTTT. Translating gives CSVSTGITEAFF.

This rearrangement joins TRBV27 to TRBJ1-2; D may be TRBD1 (6 bases). From germline, CDR1 is MNHEY and CDR2 SMNVEV (reference sequence). Trimming left V 5 bases short and J 8 bases short, with 15 bases between. The CDR3 contains 13 residues. CDR3 sequence: CASSGSGAWGYTF. The CDR3 DNA follows: TGTGCCAGCAGTGGTTCAGGGGCTTGGGGCTACACCTTC.

The chain has TRBV4-1 and TRBJ1-2; D is undetermined. CDR1 MGHRA and CDR2 YSYEKL come from the germline V gene. CDR3 size: 13 residues. Deletions cut 2 bases from V and 4 bases from J, with 8 bases between. CDR3: CASSQPLGYGYTF. The CDR3 DNA sequence: TGCGCCAGCAGCCAACCCCTCGGCTATGGCTACACCTTC.

A note on this clone: At one end, the junction sequence differs from germline, possibly due to a read error. This chain links TRBV27 with TRBJ2-5; weak D call: TRBD2 (5 bases). This CDR3 region has 14 residues. Germline V lookup: CDR1 MNHEY, CDR2 SMNVEV (reference sequence). DNA of the CDR3: TGTGCCAGCAGTGAGACTACAGTCAGAGAGGCCCAGTACTTC. Translating it yields CASSETTVREAQYF.

J is TRBJ1-1 and V is TRBV29-1; 8 nucleotides match TRBD1. The CDR3 has 13 residues. After removal of 0 bases from V and 9 bases from J, the junction contained 6 bases not matched to a gene. Germline V lookup: CDR1 SQVTM, CDR2 ANQGSEA. Here the CDR3 DNA reads TGCAGCGTTGAAGATGGGGCAGGGGGCCAAGCTTTCTTT. Its protein product is CSVEDGAGGQAFF.

This sequence joins TRBV5-5 and TRBJ1-5; 7 bases align to TRBD1. The CDR3 loop spans 15 amino acids. The V segment lost 6 bases and the J segment 5 bases; nucleotides outside the gene matches: 11. Germline CDR1 SGHKS, CDR2 YYEKEE (reference sequence). CDR3 sequence (DNA): TGTGCCAGCACCGTTGACAGGGATTCCTATCAGCCCCAGCATTTT. This codes for CASTVDRDSYQPQHF.

The J gene is TRBJ2-1, the V gene TRBV29-1; tentatively, D is TRBD2 (7 bases). V lost 6 bases and J lost 6, with 21 bases in between. There are 15 residues in the CDR3. The V gene's germline CDR1 is SQVTM and CDR2 ANQGSEA. The CDR3 DNA sequence: TGCAGCGTCGAGGGGGGGGAGACCCCCGGCAATGAGCAGTTCTTC. It is translated as CSVEGGETPGNEQFF.

The chain combines TRBV29-1 with TRBJ1-4, with 7 positions matching TRBD1. Per the germline V gene, CDR1 is SQVTM and CDR2 is ANQGSEA. The CDR3 spans 13 residues. Unmatched junction bases numbered 7, after V lost 7 bases and J lost 5 bases. The CDR3 DNA is TGCAGCGCTTGGGACAGCTCCAATGAAAAACTGTTTTTT. Translated, it gives CSAWDSSNEKLFF.

This clone showed up just once. CDR3 DNA sequence: TGTGCCAGTAGTATTTCCGCAGTGGGTGAAAAACTGTTTTTT. It codes for CASSISAVGEKLFF. The V gene is TRBV19, the J gene TRBJ1-4, with D uncertain. V shed 3 bases and J shed 7 bases, with 12 bases lying between them. Germline V gene sequence: CDR1 LNHDA, CDR2 SQIVND (reference sequence). The CDR3 is made up of 14 amino acids. The entire variable domain, with the rest obtained from reference TRBV19 and TRBJ1-4, is as follows: DGGITQSPKYLFRKEGQNVTLSCEQNLNHDAMYWYRQDPGQGLRLIYYSQIVNDFQKGDIAEGYSVSREKKESFPLTVTSAQKNPTAFYLCASSISAVGEKLFFGSGTQLSVL.

The V call is TRBV29-1, the J call TRBJ1-2, with 12 bases matching TRBD1. The CDR3 has 14 residues. Unmatched junction bases numbered 6, after V lost 6 bases and J lost 4 bases. Germline CDR1 and CDR2: SQVTM and ANQGSEA. The CDR3 loop is CSVAGQGASYGYTF. The CDR3 DNA reads TGCAGCGTGGCGGGACAGGGGGCATCCTATGGCTACACCTTC. Supplemented by reference TRBV29-1 and TRBJ1-2, the full variable domain reads SAVISQKPSRDICQRGTSLTIQCQVDSQVTMMFWYRQQPGQSLTLIATANQGSEATYESGFVIDKFPISRPNLTFSTLTVSNMSPEDSSIYLCSVAGQGASYGYTFGSGTRLTVV.

This clone was seen only a few times. V gene TRBV6-1 combines with J gene TRBJ2-5; D is unclear. Germline V gene lookup returns CDR1 MNHNS and CDR2 SASEGT. The CDR3 consists of 13 residues. V dropped 9 bases and J dropped 2 bases, with 13 bases sitting between them. For the CDR3, the DNA is TGTGCCAGTACCCCAGCCCCACAAGAGACCCAGTACTTC. It specifies CASTPAPQETQYF.

The chain uses TRBV13 and TRBJ2-1; D may be TRBD2 (6 bases). The CDR3 totals 14 residues. Per germline, CDR1 PRHDT and CDR2 FYEKMQ (reference sequence). V was trimmed by 5 bases and J by 6 bases, leaving 14 bases between them. CDR3 DNA sequence: TGTGCCAGCAGCCCTACTCCCGGGGGCAATGAGCAGTTCTTC. It translates to CASSPTPGGNEQFF.

The V gene is TRBV6-5, the J gene TRBJ2-7, with unresolved D. The germline V gene encodes CDR1 MNHEY and CDR2 SVGAGI. The CDR3 has 15 residues. V was shortened by 6 bases and J by 7 bases, with 22 bases between the two germline ends. CDR3 region: CASRFTDGNFHEQYF. CDR3 nucleotide sequence: TGTGCCAGCAGATTTACGGACGGAAACTTTCATGAGCAGTACTTC.

This clone showed up just a few times. The gene calls are TRBV30 and TRBJ1-1; 8 nucleotides line up with TRBD1. The V and J ends lost 4 bases and 1 base, in that order; junction bases with no gene match: 5. CDR1 and CDR2 from the germline V gene are GTSNPN and SVGIG (reference sequence). This CDR3 is built from 14 residues. Written as DNA, the CDR3 is TGTGCCTGGACGGCAGGGGGCTCGAACACTGAAGCTTTCTTT. Amino acids: CAWTAGGSNTEAFF.

The chain uses TRBV30 and TRBJ1-4; no reliable D call. CDR1 is GTSNPN and CDR2 is SVGIG in the germline V gene (reference sequence). V gave up 4 bases and J gave up 4 bases, with 7 bases separating them. This CDR3 is 12 amino acids long. The CDR3 region has the DNA TGTGCCTGGACTCATGTTAATGAAAAACTGTTTTTT. It specifies CAWTHVNEKLFF.

The chain combines TRBV25-1 with TRBJ2-1, with D perhaps TRBD2 (6 bases). Germline V gene data show CDR1 as MGHDK and CDR2 as SYGVNS. The CDR3 spans 13 residues. Trimming removed 0 bases at V and 10 bases at J, with 10 bases between. The CDR3 bases are TGTGCCAGCAGTGAATATAGCGGCGGGGAGCAGTTCTTC. Amino acids: CASSEYSGGEQFF.

This clone was detected only a few times. The V gene is TRBV7-9, the J gene TRBJ2-7; the D is unclear. CDR1 is SEHNR and CDR2 is FQNEAQ in the germline V gene (reference sequence). Trimming removed 4 bases from V and 3 bases from J, with 4 bases in between. The length of the CDR3 is 11 residues. CDR3 sequence: CASSSNYEQYF. The CDR3 DNA is TGTGCCAGCAGCTCCAACTACGAGCAGTACTTC.